This TCR beta chain was found in a study of T-cell reconstitution after alpha-beta-depleted transplantation in children. For TCRbeta, the library was prepared with unique molecular identifiers. TCRdb re-derived calls from the PCR reads in MiXCR, one entry per CDR3 protein. The table shows hundreds of thousands of distinct CDR3 sequences, with 16% occurring only once. Trimming shortened V by 4 bases and J by 2 bases, and 16 bases separated the two germline ends. This CDR3 has 17 residues. Germline V gene data show CDR1 as SGHRS and CDR2 as YFSETQ. Study outcomes and limitations: Roughly two months post-transplant, alpha-beta T cells reportedly originated from several hundred graft clones that had expanded. The study traced high day-60 TCRbeta diversity in some patients to surviving recipient T cells and thymic progenitors. Fresh T-cell production supplied most of the T-cell counts and diversity seen one year after transplant.

This clonotype was picked up many times. Its antigen is currently unknown. This specimen consisted of PBMCs, mostly from graft donor cells, obtained 360 days after TCRalphabeta/CD19-depleted stem cell transplant. The TCR sequence derives from a male patient between 10 and 17 years old who had a stem cell transplant for acute lymphoblastic leukemia, so the T cells may come from the graft donor. The chain employs TRBV5-1 and TRBJ2-6; weak D call: TRBD2 (6 bases). The CDR3 DNA reads as TGCGCCAGCAGCACACGGGAGCCCTTCACTGGGGCCAACGTCCTGACTTTC. Residues: CASSTREPFTGANVLTF. Combining the CDR3 with reference TRBV5-1 and TRBJ2-6 gives the whole variable domain KAGVTQTPRYLIKTRGQQVTLSCSPISGHRSVSWYQQTPGQGLQFLFEYFSETQRNKGNFPGRFSGRQFSNSRSEMNVSTLELGDSALYLCASSTREPFTGANVLTFGAGSRLTVL.